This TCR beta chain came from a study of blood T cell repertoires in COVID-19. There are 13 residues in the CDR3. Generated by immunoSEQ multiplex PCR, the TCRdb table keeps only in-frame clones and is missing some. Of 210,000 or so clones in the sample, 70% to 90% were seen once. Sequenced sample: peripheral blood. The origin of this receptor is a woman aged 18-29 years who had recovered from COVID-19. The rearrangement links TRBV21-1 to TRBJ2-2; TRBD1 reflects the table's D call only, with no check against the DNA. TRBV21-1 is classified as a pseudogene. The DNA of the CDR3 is TGTGCCAGCAGCCCACAGGGGCACGGGGAGCTGTTTTTT. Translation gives CASSPQGHGELFF.